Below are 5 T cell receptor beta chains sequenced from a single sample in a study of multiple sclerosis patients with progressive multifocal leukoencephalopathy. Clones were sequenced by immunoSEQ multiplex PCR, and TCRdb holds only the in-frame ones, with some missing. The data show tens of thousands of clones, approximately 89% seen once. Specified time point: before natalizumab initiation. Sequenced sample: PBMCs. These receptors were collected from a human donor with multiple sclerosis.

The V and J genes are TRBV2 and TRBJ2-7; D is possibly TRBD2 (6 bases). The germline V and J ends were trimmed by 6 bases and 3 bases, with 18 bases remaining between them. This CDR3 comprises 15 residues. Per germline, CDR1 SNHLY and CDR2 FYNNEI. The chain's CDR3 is CASSAAGRGDYEQYF. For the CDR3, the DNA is TGTGCCAGCAGCGCTGCGGGACGGGGTGACTACGAGCAGTACTTC.

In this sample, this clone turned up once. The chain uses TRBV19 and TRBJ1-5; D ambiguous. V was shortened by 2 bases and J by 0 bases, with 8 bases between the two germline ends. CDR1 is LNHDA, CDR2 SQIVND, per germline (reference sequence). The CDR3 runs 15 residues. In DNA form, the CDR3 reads TGTGCCAGTAGTATAATCGGCACTAGCAATCAGCCCCAGCATTTT. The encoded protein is CASSIIGTSNQPQHF.

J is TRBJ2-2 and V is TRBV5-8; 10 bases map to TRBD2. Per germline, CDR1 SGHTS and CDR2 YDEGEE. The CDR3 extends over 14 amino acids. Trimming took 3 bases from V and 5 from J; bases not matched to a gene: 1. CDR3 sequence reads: CASSSGLATGELFF. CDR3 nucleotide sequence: TGTGCCAGCAGCTCGGGACTAGCGACCGGGGAGCTGTTTTTT.

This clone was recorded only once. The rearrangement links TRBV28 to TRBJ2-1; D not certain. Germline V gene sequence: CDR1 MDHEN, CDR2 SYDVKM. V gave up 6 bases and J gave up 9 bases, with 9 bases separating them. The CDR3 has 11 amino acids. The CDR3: CASRDPSEQFF. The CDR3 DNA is TGTGCCAGCAGGGACCCAAGTGAGCAGTTCTTC.

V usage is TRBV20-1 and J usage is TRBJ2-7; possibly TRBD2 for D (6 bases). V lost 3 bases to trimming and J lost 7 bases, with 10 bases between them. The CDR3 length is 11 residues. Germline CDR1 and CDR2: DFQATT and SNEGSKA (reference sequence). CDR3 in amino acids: CSAREGREQYF. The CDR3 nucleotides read TGCAGTGCTAGGGAAGGGAGGGAGCAGTACTTC.